Following are 7 T cell receptor beta chains from one sample sequenced in a study of cytomegalovirus exposure and HLA in healthy donors. The PCR ran on 60 Vbeta and 13 Jbeta primers. Some clones are missing from TCRdb's copy, which holds only in-frame ones; the method was immunoSEQ multiplex PCR. Of 120,000 or so clones listed, approximately 87% are singletons. Sequenced input: PBMCs. The receptors derive from a man aged 18-30 years in good health and CMV-seropositive.

The chain links TRBV7-8 to TRBJ1-1, with a possible D match to TRBD1 (5 bases). Trimming stripped 4 bases from V and 4 bases from J, with 13 bases between. CDR1 and CDR2 from the germline V gene are SGHVS and FQNEAQ. This CDR3 region has 14 residues. The CDR3 sequence: CASSSRVLSTEAFF. The CDR3, as DNA: TGTGCCAGCAGCTCCAGGGTTCTGAGCACTGAAGCTTTCTTT.

The rearrangement joins TRBV29-1 to TRBJ2-1; D gene uncertain. Deletions cut 4 bases from V and 10 bases from J, with 5 bases between. From germline, CDR1 is SQVTM and CDR2 ANQGSEA. The CDR3 sequence is 9 residues long. CDR3 residues: CSVAQEQFF. CDR3 nucleotides: TGCAGCGTTGCCCAGGAGCAGTTCTTC.

The V and J genes are TRBV9 and TRBJ1-6; D gene ambiguous. Germline CDR1 SGDLS, CDR2 YYNGEE. V lost 0 bases, J lost 11 bases, and 9 bases lay in between. This CDR3 spans 13 amino acids. The CDR3 nucleotides read TGTGCCAGCAGCGTAGCATCAGAGGCACCCCTCCACTTT. It codes for CASSVASEAPLHF. Looking up the rest from reference TRBV9 and TRBJ1-6 gives the full variable domain: DSGVTQTPKHLITATGQRVTLRCSPRSGDLSVYWYQQSLDQGLQFLIQYYNGEERAKGNILERFSAQQFPDLHSELNLSSLELGDSALYFCASSVASEAPLHFGNGTRLTVT.

This clone was detected only a few times. V usage is TRBV25-1 and J usage is TRBJ2-3; TRBD2 aligns across 8 bases. This CDR3 comprises 16 residues. J lost 0 bases, V lost 4 bases, and 6 bases had no gene match. In germline, CDR1 is MGHDK, CDR2 SYGVNS. DNA for the CDR3: TGTGCCAGCAGTGGGGGGGCGGGGGGTAGCACAGATACGCAGTATTTT. Residues: CASSGGAGGSTDTQYF.

The genes are TRBV21-1 and TRBJ2-4; the table calls TRBD1, which could not be checked here. TRBV21-1 is a pseudogene locus. The CDR3 contains 16 residues. DNA for the CDR3: TGTGCCAGCACCCGGCTAACAGGGTCGGCCAAAAACATTCAGTACTTC. This sequence encodes CASTRLTGSAKNIQYF.

The chain carries TRBV7-6 and TRBJ2-1, with 7 bases fitting TRBD1. The CDR3 contains 13 residues. J lost 8 bases, V lost 11 bases, and 12 bases had no gene match. Germline-derived CDR1 and CDR2 are SGHVS and FNYEAQ. The DNA for the CDR3 is TGTGCCGCGGGCAGGGGGTCGGTTGATGAGCAGTTCTTC. Translated, it gives CAAGRGSVDEQFF.

The chain is built from TRBV21-1 and TRBJ2-1; TRBD2, the table's D call, lacks a check against the DNA. TRBV21-1 is a pseudogene locus. CDR3 length: 18 amino acids. CDR3: CASSKDRAGTSGYNEQFF. As DNA, the CDR3 is TGTGCCAGCAGCAAAGATCGGGCCGGGACTAGCGGCTACAATGAGCAGTTCTTC.